This T cell receptor (beta chain) emerged from a study of memory CD4+ T cells and cytomegalovirus serostatus. Across the whole study: Donors were healthy Belgian adults, several CMV seropositive and about 24 seronegative.

Assay used: immunoSEQ multiplex PCR; TCRdb lists only in-frame clones, some missing. The sample contains about 50,000 clones, under 90% of which appear only once. Germline V lookup: CDR1 MNHEY, CDR2 SMNVEV (reference sequence). This CDR3 has 17 amino acids. With 5 bases removed from V and 0 bases from J, the gap between germline ends came to 19 bases. Single viable CD3+CD4+CD8-CD45RO+ cells were sorted as the memory CD4+ T cells. Total CD4+ T cells were enriched by CD4 positive selection. This TCR was sampled from an adult in good health and CMV-seronegative. The sequenced sample was memory CD4+ T cells from blood. The chain joins TRBV27 to TRBJ1-2; tentative D call: TRBD1 (5 bases). The CDR3 loop is CASSPRDGGIANYGYTF. In DNA, the CDR3 is TGTGCCAGCAGTCCCCGGGACGGAGGAATAGCTAACTATGGCTACACCTTC.